This is a list of T cell receptor beta chains from one sample in a study of a mutant IDH1 vaccine in newly diagnosed glioma. Assay used: immunoSEQ multiplex PCR; TCRdb lists only in-frame clones, some missing. The profile shows nearly 70,000 clones, approximately 79% of them singletons. Sequenced here: PBMCs, sampled from a glioma patient treated with radiotherapy, temozolomide or both. These receptors came from a man aged 50 to 59 with glioma. Each CDR3 is given with its conserved first and last residue. Fields, in order: J gene, D gene, V gene, clone size, CDR3 protein, CDR3 DNA. D genes are given only for firm matches. Clone size is given for some rows only: seen once, a few or many times, or a class if the clone is expanded.

j_call: TRBJ1-1; d_call: -; v_call: TRBV19; clone_size: few; cdr3_aa: CASMDRWNTEAFF; cdr3_nt: TGTGCCAGTATGGACAGATGGAACACTGAAGCTTTCTTT
j_call: TRBJ1-5; d_call: TRBD1; v_call: TRBV30; clone_size: -; cdr3_aa: CAWTPGDRGGNQPQHF; cdr3_nt: TGTGCCTGGACTCCCGGGGACAGGGGGGGAAATCAGCCCCAGCATTTT
j_call: TRBJ1-2; d_call: -; v_call: TRBV9; clone_size: -; cdr3_aa: CASSVAVSRYGYTF; cdr3_nt: TGTGCCAGCAGCGTAGCTGTGTCCCGCTATGGCTACACCTTC
j_call: TRBJ1-3; d_call: -; v_call: TRBV19; clone_size: few; cdr3_aa: CASSKDSGNTIYF; cdr3_nt: TGTGCCAGTAGTAAAGACTCTGGAAACACCATATATTTT
j_call: TRBJ1-5; d_call: -; v_call: TRBV10-3; clone_size: -; cdr3_aa: CAIGAGSYQPQHF; cdr3_nt: TGTGCCATTGGCGCAGGGTCTTATCAGCCCCAGCATTTT
j_call: TRBJ2-5; d_call: -; v_call: TRBV10-2; clone_size: few; cdr3_aa: CASSGKRNTETQYF; cdr3_nt: TGCGCCAGCAGCGGAAAGCGTAATACTGAGACCCAGTACTTC
j_call: TRBJ2-7; d_call: TRBD2; v_call: TRBV7-2; clone_size: -; cdr3_aa: CASSLRGGFLSEQYF; cdr3_nt: TGTGCCAGCAGCTTACGGGGGGGCTTTTTGAGCGAGCAGTACTTC
j_call: TRBJ2-7; d_call: -; v_call: TRBV9; clone_size: -; cdr3_aa: CASSVDYRNSYEQYF; cdr3_nt: TGTGCCAGCAGCGTAGATTACCGTAATTCCTACGAGCAGTACTTC
j_call: TRBJ2-5; d_call: -; v_call: TRBV30; clone_size: -; cdr3_aa: CAWSPGGETQYF; cdr3_nt: TGTGCCTGGAGTCCGGGCGGGGAGACCCAGTACTTC
j_call: TRBJ1-3; d_call: TRBD1; v_call: TRBV5-1; clone_size: few; cdr3_aa: CASSLGTGGSLTSGNTIYF; cdr3_nt: TGCGCCAGCAGCTTGGGGACAGGGGGCTCCCTCACCTCTGGAAACACCATATATTTT
j_call: TRBJ2-7; d_call: -; v_call: TRBV5-4; clone_size: -; cdr3_aa: CASSPDGHEQYF; cdr3_nt: TGTGCCAGCAGCCCGGATGGGCACGAGCAGTACTTC
j_call: TRBJ2-3; d_call: TRBD2; v_call: TRBV30; clone_size: -; cdr3_aa: CAWSGGGGSTDTQYF; cdr3_nt: TGTGCCTGGAGTGGGGGCGGGGGTTCCACAGATACGCAGTATTTT
j_call: TRBJ2-1; d_call: -; v_call: TRBV9; clone_size: -; cdr3_aa: CASSLSGTALREQFF; cdr3_nt: TGTGCCAGCAGCCTTTCCGGGACGGCCTTAAGGGAGCAGTTCTTC
j_call: TRBJ1-1; d_call: TRBD1; v_call: TRBV18; clone_size: medium-sized; cdr3_aa: CASSPTGRNTEAFF; cdr3_nt: TGTGCCAGCTCACCGACAGGGAGGAACACTGAAGCTTTCTTT
j_call: TRBJ1-1; d_call: -; v_call: TRBV19; clone_size: few; cdr3_aa: CASSIRRDTEAFF; cdr3_nt: TGTGCCAGTAGTATTCGCAGGGACACTGAAGCTTTCTTT
j_call: TRBJ2-7; d_call: TRBD1; v_call: TRBV7-9; clone_size: -; cdr3_aa: CASSTGVGNEQYF; cdr3_nt: TGTGCCAGCAGCACAGGGGTAGGGAACGAGCAGTACTTC
j_call: TRBJ1-4; d_call: -; v_call: TRBV7-6; clone_size: -; cdr3_aa: CASSFENEKLFF; cdr3_nt: TGTGCCAGCAGCTTTGAGAATGAAAAACTGTTTTTT
j_call: TRBJ2-1; d_call: -; v_call: TRBV12-5; clone_size: -; cdr3_aa: CASGLSPDSYNEQFF; cdr3_nt: TGTGCTAGTGGTTTGAGTCCAGACTCCTACAATGAGCAGTTCTTC
j_call: TRBJ1-6; d_call: -; v_call: TRBV6-1; clone_size: -; cdr3_aa: CASSGSGSSYNSPLHF; cdr3_nt: TGTGCCAGCAGTGGGTCCGGGAGCTCCTATAATTCACCCCTCCACTTT
j_call: TRBJ1-1; d_call: -; v_call: TRBV7-6; clone_size: -; cdr3_aa: CASSRGQNTEAFF; cdr3_nt: TGTGCCAGCAGCCGTGGCCAGAACACTGAAGCTTTCTTT
j_call: TRBJ2-5; d_call: -; v_call: TRBV6-5; clone_size: -; cdr3_aa: CASSRGLAGETQYF; cdr3_nt: TGTGCCAGCAGCCGGGGTTTGGCTGGAGAGACCCAGTACTTC